Each of the 29 T cell receptor beta chains below was sequenced from the same sample in a study of T cells in Graves' hyperthyroidism and ophthalmopathy. RNA transcripts served as the template for amplifying TCR beta CDR3 regions. Using the HTBI primer set, a first-round RT-PCR was run on the TCR CDR3. TCRdb re-analysed the multiplex PCR reads in MiXCR, keeping a single row per CDR3 protein. Counted here are about 400,000 distinct CDR3 sequences, under 15% occurring once; the ten biggest clones make up around 9.2%. The sequencing sample was made of blood. The receptors were sampled from a woman aged 18 to 35 with Graves' hyperthyroidism.

The V and J genes are TRBV19 and TRBJ2-7, with D unclear. The V gene lost 4 bases and the J gene lost 5 bases, with 24 bases spanning the gap. CDR1 and CDR2 from the germline V gene are LNHDA and SQIVND (reference sequence). This CDR3 comprises 17 residues. Here the CDR3 reads CASSKSELRIGNHEQYF. The CDR3 DNA sequence: TGTGCCAGTAGTAAGTCCGAACTGAGAATTGGAAACCACGAGCAGTACTTC.

This clonotype was seen ten or more times. The chain recombines TRBV12-3 or TRBV12-4 with TRBJ2-2; 9 bases line up with TRBD1. The length of the CDR3 is 17 residues. V gave up 3 bases and J gave up 7 bases; unmatched junction bases: 12. CDR3 sequence: CASSFTSWTGVGGELFF. In nucleotides, the CDR3 is TGTGCCAGCAGTTTTACGTCTTGGACAGGGGTCGGCGGGGAGCTGTTTTTT.

This sequence joins TRBV12-3 or TRBV12-4 and TRBJ2-7, with 9 bases matching TRBD1. The CDR3 runs to 13 residues. The J segment lost 5 bases and the V segment lost 6 bases, leaving 5 bases of the junction unmatched. The CDR3: CASRQTGGDEQYF. The CDR3 DNA reads as TGTGCCAGCAGGCAAACAGGGGGCGACGAGCAGTACTTC.

This rearrangement joins TRBV12-3 or TRBV12-4 to TRBJ1-2, with 8 bases matching TRBD1. Unmatched junction bases numbered 25, after V lost 6 bases and J lost 1 base. The length of the CDR3 is 21 residues. This CDR3 is CASRIPKDGGRQGRYNYGYTF. DNA of the CDR3: TGTGCCAGCAGAATCCCGAAGGATGGGGGAAGACAGGGGCGTTATAACTATGGCTACACCTTC.

The CDR3 loop reads CASSGGDRIYEQYF. CDR3 nucleotides: TGTGCCAGCTCAGGTGGGGACAGGATCTACGAGCAGTACTTC. The rearrangement joins TRBV3-1 to TRBJ2-7; TRBD1 agrees at 8 bases. Trimming at V came to 8 bases and at J to 3 bases, leaving 9 bases not matched to a gene. The CDR3 is made up of 14 amino acids. The germline gives CDR1 LGHDT, CDR2 YNNKEL (reference sequence).

This clonotype has a handful of counts. This may be a read error, as it is one base from a much larger clone. The V call is TRBV30, the J call TRBJ1-1; D not certain. The length of the CDR3 is 11 residues. Per the germline V gene, CDR1 is GTSNPN and CDR2 is SVGIG (reference sequence). Trimming removed 1 base at V and 5 bases at J, with 5 bases between. CDR3 sequence reads: CAWSGWTEAFF. The CDR3 coding sequence is TGTGCCTGGAGTGGATGGACTGAAGCTTTCTTT.

At least ten counts were recorded for this clonotype. The chain recombines TRBV28 with TRBJ2-3; 11 positions match TRBD2. CDR1 is MDHEN, CDR2 SYDVKM, per germline. The V segment lost 3 bases and the J segment 2 bases; nucleotides outside the gene matches: 1. The CDR3 consists of 15 residues. The CDR3 nucleotides are TGTGCCAGCAGTTTGGGACTAGCGGTCACAGATACGCAGTATTTT. Amino acid sequence: CASSLGLAVTDTQYF. The full variable domain, completed using reference TRBV28 and TRBJ2-3, is DVKVTQSSRYLVKRTGEKVFLECVQDMDHENMFWYRQDPGLGLRLIYFSYDVKMKEKGDIPEGYSVSREKKERFSLILESASTNQTSMYLCASSLGLAVTDTQYFGPGTRLTVL.

This clonotype was observed a handful of times. This chain links TRBV7-8 with TRBJ2-7, with 7 bases fitting TRBD1. Germline loops: CDR1 SGHVS, CDR2 FQNEAQ. This CDR3 has 15 residues. V dropped 1 base and J dropped 2; count of bases not matched to a gene: 5. This CDR3 is CASSLGWDSPYEQYF. The DNA for the CDR3 is TGTGCCAGCAGCTTAGGGTGGGACAGTCCCTACGAGCAGTACTTC.

The chain has TRBV20-1 and TRBJ2-7, with 9 bases aligning to TRBD1. The V gene's germline CDR1 is DFQATT and CDR2 SNEGSKA (reference sequence). The CDR3 has 15 residues. After removal of 3 bases from V and 5 bases from J, the junction contained 11 bases not matched to a gene. CDR3 in DNA: TGCAGTGCTAGTAGTGGGGGACAGGGCATCGACGAGCAGTACTTC. Amino acid sequence: CSASSGGQGIDEQYF.

This clonotype has ten or more counts. The V gene is TRBV2, the J gene TRBJ2-5; D might be TRBD1 (6 bases). Germline-derived CDR1 and CDR2 are SNHLY and FYNNEI. The CDR3 runs to 14 residues. The V and J ends lost 4 bases and 6 bases respectively, with 15 bases between them. The CDR3 loop reads CASSGTATQQTQYF. As DNA, the CDR3 is TGTGCCAGCAGTGGGACAGCCACTCAACAGACCCAGTACTTC.

There are a few counts of this clonotype. V and J are TRBV7-9 and TRBJ1-2; unclear D gene. The CDR3 runs 14 residues. Trimming cost V 4 bases and J 5 bases, with 14 bases left between them. Germline V gene data show CDR1 as SEHNR and CDR2 as FQNEAQ (reference sequence). The CDR3 nucleotides read TGTGCCAGCAGCTCAGCCCTTGGGATTTATGGCTACACCTTC. Translation: CASSSALGIYGYTF.

This clonotype was detected ten times or more. This chain links TRBV6-2 or TRBV6-3 with TRBJ1-4, with a weak D call TRBD1 (6 bases). Germline V lookup: CDR1 MNHEY, CDR2 SVGEGT. Trimming shortened V by 5 bases and J by 8 bases, and 12 bases separated the two germline ends. The CDR3 has 13 amino acids. In DNA, the CDR3 is TGTGCCAGCAGTCCCAACAGGGCAGAAAAACTGTTTTTT. Translating it yields CASSPNRAEKLFF.

This clonotype was seen many times. This chain links TRBV28 with TRBJ2-7; 8 nucleotides line up with TRBD2. Germline CDR1 reads MDHEN; CDR2 reads SYDVKM. CDR3 length equals 15 residues. The J segment lost 2 bases and the V segment lost 8 bases, leaving 11 bases of the junction unmatched. CDR3 in DNA: TGTGCCAGCTTAAGTTTGGCGGGAGGCACCTACGAGCAGTACTTC. Translated: CASLSLAGGTYEQYF.

CDR3 residues: CSAPARTEAFF. Here the CDR3 DNA reads TGCAGTGCTCCCGCCCGAACTGAAGCTTTCTTT. The chain employs TRBV20-1 and TRBJ1-1; no firm D call. CDR1 and CDR2 from the germline V gene are DFQATT and SNEGSKA (reference sequence). The CDR3 extends over 11 amino acids. V lost 5 bases, J lost 5 bases, and 9 bases lay in between.

This clonotype was observed many times. The chain recombines TRBV3-1 with TRBJ2-7; TRBD1 might be the D (6 bases). Germline lookup yields CDR1 LGHDT and CDR2 YNNKEL (reference sequence). The CDR3 extends over 14 amino acids. V lost 3 bases and J lost 2, with 11 bases in between. Written as DNA, the CDR3 is TGTGCCAGCAGCCATTTGACAGGCCCCTACGAGCAGTACTTC. This codes for CASSHLTGPYEQYF.

This clonotype was recorded at least ten times. The V gene is TRBV10-3, the J gene TRBJ2-7, with D tentatively TRBD2 (7 bases). The CDR3 runs 14 residues. Germline values: CDR1 ENHRY, CDR2 SYGVKD. With 6 bases removed from V and 3 bases from J, the gap between germline ends came to 15 bases. The CDR3 loop reads CAIREGGSGYEQYF. In nucleotides, the CDR3 is TGTGCCATCAGGGAGGGGGGGAGTGGCTACGAGCAGTACTTC.

This clonotype was observed a few times. The rearrangement joins TRBV20-1 to TRBJ1-1; the match to TRBD1 covers 7 bases. This CDR3 is 15 amino acids long. The germline CDR1 and CDR2 sequences are DFQATT and SNEGSKA (reference sequence). V gave up 8 bases and J gave up 4 bases; unmatched junction bases: 16. The CDR3 DNA follows: TGCAGTACCAGACCGACAGGGAGGTATACCACTGAAGCTTTCTTT. Its translation is CSTRPTGRYTTEAFF.

The chain has TRBV5-1 and TRBJ2-5, with 8 bases fitting TRBD2. V lost 6 bases and J lost 5; bases outside the gene matches: 9. The CDR3 totals 14 residues. Germline assignment: CDR1 SGHRS and CDR2 YFSETQ. CDR3 DNA sequence: TGCGCCAGCACCGGGGCCGGGGGGGCGGAGACCCAGTACTTC. Its translation: CASTGAGGAETQYF.

There are a few counts of this clonotype. This chain links TRBV20-1 with TRBJ2-7; the match to TRBD1 covers 7 bases. The V segment lost 0 bases and the J segment 0 bases; nucleotides outside the gene matches: 8. The CDR3 has 16 amino acids. Germline V lookup: CDR1 DFQATT, CDR2 SNEGSKA (reference sequence). The CDR3 region is CSARDVGNRGSYEQYF. The CDR3 bases are TGCAGTGCTAGAGATGTCGGGAACAGGGGCTCCTACGAGCAGTACTTC.

The chain has TRBV10-3 and TRBJ1-2; D ambiguous. CDR1 is ENHRY and CDR2 is SYGVKD in the germline V gene. CDR3 length: 13 residues. Trimming cost V 4 bases and J 14 bases, with 20 bases left between them. CDR3 in amino acids: CAISGGRGQAKTF. CDR3 nucleotides: TGTGCCATCAGTGGAGGCAGAGGGCAGGCCAAGACCTTC.

This clonotype has a handful of counts. V usage is TRBV20-1 and J usage is TRBJ2-1, with D maybe TRBD1 (6 bases). CDR3 length: 12 residues. Germline CDR1 is DFQATT and CDR2 is SNEGSKA (reference sequence). Trimming cost V 2 bases and J 7 bases, with 9 bases left between them. In DNA form, the CDR3 reads TGCAGTGCTAGAAACAGGGAAAATGAGCAGTTCTTC. It specifies CSARNRENEQFF.

This clonotype appeared a few times. The CDR3 loop is CASSQNYNEQFF. Written as DNA, the CDR3 is TGCGCCAGCAGCCAAAATTACAATGAGCAGTTCTTC. V gene TRBV5-1 combines with J gene TRBJ2-1; D ambiguous. The length of the CDR3 is 12 residues. V shed 4 bases and J shed 4 bases, with 6 bases lying between them. Germline V lookup: CDR1 SGHRS, CDR2 YFSETQ.

This chain connects TRBV14 to TRBJ1-6, with 9 positions matching TRBD1. V lost 3 bases to trimming and J lost 9 bases; unmatched junction nucleotides: 6. Germline CDR1 SGHDN, CDR2 FVKESK. The CDR3 spans 15 residues. This chain's CDR3 is CASSQYRGRGSPLHF. The DNA for the CDR3 is TGTGCCAGCAGCCAGTACAGGGGGCGCGGTTCACCCCTCCACTTT.

The sample holds many counts of this clonotype. This chain links TRBV2 with TRBJ2-7, with D possibly TRBD2 on 7 matching bases. V was cut by 6 bases and J by 2 bases, with 14 bases left in between. From germline, CDR1 is SNHLY and CDR2 FYNNEI. The CDR3 totals 14 residues. This CDR3 is CASRKGGGPYEQYF. The CDR3 nucleotides read TGTGCCAGCAGGAAGGGGGGGGGCCCCTACGAGCAGTACTTC.

This clonotype has just a few counts. V and J are TRBV6-5 and TRBJ2-4; weak D call: TRBD1 (6 bases). The V gene lost 4 bases and the J gene lost 2 bases, with 9 bases spanning the gap. The V gene's germline CDR1 is MNHEY and CDR2 SVGAGI. This CDR3 region has 14 residues. CDR3 nucleotide sequence: TGTGCCAGCAGTTCCCGGGACACCAAAAACATTCAGTACTTC. Encoded protein: CASSSRDTKNIQYF.

The chain is built from TRBV30 and TRBJ2-7; possibly TRBD1 for D (6 bases). Germline assignment: CDR1 GTSNPN and CDR2 SVGIG (reference sequence). The length of the CDR3 is 14 residues. Trimming pared 1 base from V and 9 bases from J, leaving 19 bases between. The CDR3 DNA follows: TGTGCCTGGAGTGGGCCCTCAGGGGCGGTCGGGCAGTACTTC. Amino acid sequence: CAWSGPSGAVGQYF.

This clonotype was observed at least ten times. The chain employs TRBV6-2 or TRBV6-3 and TRBJ2-7; TRBD2 might be the D (5 bases). The V end lost 4 bases, the J end lost 2 bases, and 9 bases lay between the germline ends. Germline assignment: CDR1 MNHEY and CDR2 SVGEGT. This CDR3 has 13 residues. The CDR3 spells CASSLQRTYEQYF. The CDR3 nucleotides are TGTGCCAGCAGTTTACAGCGGACCTACGAGCAGTACTTC.

This clonotype has only a few counts. Since a much larger clone is just one base distant, this may be a read error. The chain employs TRBV6-2 or TRBV6-3 and TRBJ2-2, with a weak D call TRBD2 (5 bases). The CDR3 is 12 residues long. CDR1 and CDR2 (germline): MNHEY, SVGEGT. Here the CDR3 reads CASDENTGELLF. The CDR3 nucleotides are TGTGCCAGCGATGAGAACACCGGGGAGCTGTTGTTT.

This clonotype was recorded at least ten times. The chain is built from TRBV20-1 and TRBJ2-7, with D possibly being TRBD2 (5 bases). The CDR3 has 14 residues. Germline V gene data show CDR1 as DFQATT and CDR2 as SNEGSKA (reference sequence). The germline V and J ends were trimmed by 5 bases and 1 base, with 15 bases remaining between them. The CDR3 DNA reads TGCAGTGCTGTAGATGAGGGCGGGTCCTACGAGCAGTACTTC. Protein: CSAVDEGGSYEQYF.